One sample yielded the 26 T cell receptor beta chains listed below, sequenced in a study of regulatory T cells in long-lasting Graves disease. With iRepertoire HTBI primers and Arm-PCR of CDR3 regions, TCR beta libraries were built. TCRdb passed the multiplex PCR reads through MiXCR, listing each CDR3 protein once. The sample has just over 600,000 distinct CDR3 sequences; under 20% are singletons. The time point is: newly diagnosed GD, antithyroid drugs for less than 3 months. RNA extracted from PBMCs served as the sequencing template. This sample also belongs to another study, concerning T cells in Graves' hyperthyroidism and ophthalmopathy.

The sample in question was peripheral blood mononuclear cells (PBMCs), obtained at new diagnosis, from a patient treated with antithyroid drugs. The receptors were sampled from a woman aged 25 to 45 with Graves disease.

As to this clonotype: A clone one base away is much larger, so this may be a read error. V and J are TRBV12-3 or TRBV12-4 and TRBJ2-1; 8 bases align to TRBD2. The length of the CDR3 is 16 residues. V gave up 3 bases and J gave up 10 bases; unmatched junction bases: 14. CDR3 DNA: TGTGCCAGCAGTTTGGTAGCGGGACCAGCGGGATCAGAGCAGTTCTTC. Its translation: CASSLVAGPAGSEQFF.

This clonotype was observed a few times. Here the CDR3 DNA reads TGTGCCAGCAGCCCCCCTCTGTCCTTGGGCGAGCAGTACTTC. Translation: CASSPPLSLGEQYF. This rearrangement joins TRBV7-9 to TRBJ2-7; D call uncertain. V lost 5 bases to trimming and J lost 6 bases, with 17 bases between them. The V gene's germline CDR1 is SEHNR and CDR2 FQNEAQ (reference sequence). This CDR3 spans 14 amino acids.

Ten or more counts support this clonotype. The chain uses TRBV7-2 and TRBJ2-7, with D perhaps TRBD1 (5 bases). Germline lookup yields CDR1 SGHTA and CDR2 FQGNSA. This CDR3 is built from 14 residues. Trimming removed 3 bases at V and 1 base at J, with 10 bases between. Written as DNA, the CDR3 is TGTGCCAGCAGCTTTACCAGGGCTTCCTACGAGCAGTACTTC. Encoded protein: CASSFTRASYEQYF.

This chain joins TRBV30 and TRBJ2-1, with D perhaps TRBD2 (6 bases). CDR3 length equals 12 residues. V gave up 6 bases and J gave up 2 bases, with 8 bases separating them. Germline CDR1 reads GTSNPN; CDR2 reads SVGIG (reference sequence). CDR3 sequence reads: CACGRAYNEQFF. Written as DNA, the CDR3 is TGTGCCTGCGGGAGAGCCTACAATGAGCAGTTCTTC.

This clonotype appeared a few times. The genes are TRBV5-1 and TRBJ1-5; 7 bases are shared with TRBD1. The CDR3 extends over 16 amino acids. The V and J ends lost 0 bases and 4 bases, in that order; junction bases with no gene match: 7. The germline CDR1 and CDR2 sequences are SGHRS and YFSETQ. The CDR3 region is CASSLGLTGTNQPQHF. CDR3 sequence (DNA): TGCGCCAGCAGCTTGGGGCTGACAGGGACGAATCAGCCCCAGCATTTT.

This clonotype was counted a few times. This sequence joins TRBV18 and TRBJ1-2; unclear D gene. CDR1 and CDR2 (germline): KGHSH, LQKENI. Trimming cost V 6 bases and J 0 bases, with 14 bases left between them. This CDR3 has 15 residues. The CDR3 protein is CASSPGIAANYGYTF. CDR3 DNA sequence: TGTGCCAGCTCCCCCGGTATTGCGGCTAACTATGGCTACACCTTC. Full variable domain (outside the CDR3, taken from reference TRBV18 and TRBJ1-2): NAGVMQNPRHLVRRRGQEARLRCSPMKGHSHVYWYRQLPEEGLKFMVYLQKENIIDESGMPKERFSAEFPKEGPSILRIQQVVRGDSAAYFCASSPGIAANYGYTFGSGTRLTVV.

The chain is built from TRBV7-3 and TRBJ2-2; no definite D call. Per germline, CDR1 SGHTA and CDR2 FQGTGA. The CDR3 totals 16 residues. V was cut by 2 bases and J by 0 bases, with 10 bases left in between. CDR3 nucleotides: TGTGCCAGCAGCTTATTCGGTGGAACGAACACCGGGGAGCTGTTTTTT. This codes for CASSLFGGTNTGELFF. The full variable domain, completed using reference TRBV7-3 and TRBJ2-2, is GAGVSQTPSNKVTEKGKYVELRCDPISGHTALYWYRQSLGQGPEFLIYFQGTGAADDSGLPNDRFFAVRPEGSVSTLKIQRTERGDSAVYLCASSLFGGTNTGELFFGEGSRLTVL.

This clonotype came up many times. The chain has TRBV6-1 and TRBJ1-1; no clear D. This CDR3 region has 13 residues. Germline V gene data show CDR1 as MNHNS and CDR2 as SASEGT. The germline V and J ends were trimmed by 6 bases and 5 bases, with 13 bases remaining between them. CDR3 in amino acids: CASSVDLGTEAFF. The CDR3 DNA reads TGTGCCAGCAGCGTTGATCTGGGGACTGAAGCTTTCTTT.

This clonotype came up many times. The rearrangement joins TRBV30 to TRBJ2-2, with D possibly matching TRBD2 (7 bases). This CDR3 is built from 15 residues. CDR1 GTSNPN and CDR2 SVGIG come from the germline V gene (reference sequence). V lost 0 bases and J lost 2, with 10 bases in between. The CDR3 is CAWSVGGPNTGELFF. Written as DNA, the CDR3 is TGTGCCTGGAGTGTGGGGGGGCCCAACACCGGGGAGCTGTTTTTT.

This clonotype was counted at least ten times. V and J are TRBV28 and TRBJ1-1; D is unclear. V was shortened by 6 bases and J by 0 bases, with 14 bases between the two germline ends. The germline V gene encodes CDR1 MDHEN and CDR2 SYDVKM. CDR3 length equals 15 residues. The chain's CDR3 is CASSPSTPMNTEAFF. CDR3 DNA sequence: TGTGCCAGCAGCCCTTCTACACCTATGAACACTGAAGCTTTCTTT.

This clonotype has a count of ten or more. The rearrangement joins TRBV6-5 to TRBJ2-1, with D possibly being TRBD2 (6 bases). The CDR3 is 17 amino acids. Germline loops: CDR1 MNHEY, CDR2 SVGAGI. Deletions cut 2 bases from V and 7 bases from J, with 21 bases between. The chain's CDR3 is CASSYPLLTRTTNEQFF. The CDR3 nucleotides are TGTGCCAGCAGTTACCCTCTACTAACCCGGACTACGAATGAGCAGTTCTTC.

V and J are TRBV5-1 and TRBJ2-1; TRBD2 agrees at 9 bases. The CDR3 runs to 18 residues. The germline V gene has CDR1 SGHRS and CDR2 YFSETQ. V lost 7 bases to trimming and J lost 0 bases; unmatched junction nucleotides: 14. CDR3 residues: CASHDSLAGLSSYNEQFF. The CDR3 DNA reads TGCGCCAGCCACGATTCCCTAGCGGGGTTAAGCTCCTACAATGAGCAGTTCTTC.

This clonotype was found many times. Here the CDR3 DNA reads TGTGCCAGCACGCGACAGCTTAAGAACACTGAAGCTTTCTTT. This sequence encodes CASTRQLKNTEAFF. The chain has TRBV6-2 or TRBV6-3 and TRBJ1-1; perhaps TRBD1 as D (5 bases). The germline CDR1 and CDR2 sequences are MNHEY and SVGEGT. The CDR3 has 14 amino acids. The V end was cut by 7 bases, the J end by 1 base, with 13 bases between.

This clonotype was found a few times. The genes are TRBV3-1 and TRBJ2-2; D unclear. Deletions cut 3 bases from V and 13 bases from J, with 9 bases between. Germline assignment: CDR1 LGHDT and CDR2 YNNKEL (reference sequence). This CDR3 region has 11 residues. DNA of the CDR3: TGTGCCAGCAGCCAGTGGTATAGGCTGTTTTTT. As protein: CASSQWYRLFF.

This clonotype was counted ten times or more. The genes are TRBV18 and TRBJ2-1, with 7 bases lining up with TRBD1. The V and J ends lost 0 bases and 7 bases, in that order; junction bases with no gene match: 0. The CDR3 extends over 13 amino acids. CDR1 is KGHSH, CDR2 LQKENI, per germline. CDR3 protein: CASSPPTGNEQFF. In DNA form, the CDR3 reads TGTGCCAGCTCACCACCGACAGGGAATGAGCAGTTCTTC.

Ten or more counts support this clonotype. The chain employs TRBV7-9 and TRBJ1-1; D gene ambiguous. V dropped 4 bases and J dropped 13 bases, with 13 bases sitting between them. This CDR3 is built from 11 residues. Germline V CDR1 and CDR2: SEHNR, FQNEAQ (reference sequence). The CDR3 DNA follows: TGTGCCAGCAGCTCCGACGAGATTATTTTCTTT. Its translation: CASSSDEIIFF.

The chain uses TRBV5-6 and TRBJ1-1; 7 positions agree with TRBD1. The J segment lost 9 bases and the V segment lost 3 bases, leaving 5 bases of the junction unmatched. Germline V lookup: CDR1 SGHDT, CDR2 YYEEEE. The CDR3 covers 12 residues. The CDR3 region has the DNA TGTGCCAGCAGCTCAGGGGGAGGACAAGCTTTCTTT. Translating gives CASSSGGGQAFF.

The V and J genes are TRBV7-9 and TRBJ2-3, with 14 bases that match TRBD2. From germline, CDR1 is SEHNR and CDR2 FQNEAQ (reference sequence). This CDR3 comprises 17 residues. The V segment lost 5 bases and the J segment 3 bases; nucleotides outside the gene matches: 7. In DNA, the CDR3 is TGTGCCAGCAGCCCGACTAGCGGGAGGGCCCTGACAGATACGCAGTATTTT. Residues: CASSPTSGRALTDTQYF.

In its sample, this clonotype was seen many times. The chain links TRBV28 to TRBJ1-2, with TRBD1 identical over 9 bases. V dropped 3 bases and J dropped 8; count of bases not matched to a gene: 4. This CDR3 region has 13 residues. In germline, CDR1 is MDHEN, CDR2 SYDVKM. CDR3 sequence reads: CASSLGTGSGYTF. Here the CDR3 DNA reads TGTGCCAGCAGTTTGGGGACAGGGAGCGGCTACACCTTC.

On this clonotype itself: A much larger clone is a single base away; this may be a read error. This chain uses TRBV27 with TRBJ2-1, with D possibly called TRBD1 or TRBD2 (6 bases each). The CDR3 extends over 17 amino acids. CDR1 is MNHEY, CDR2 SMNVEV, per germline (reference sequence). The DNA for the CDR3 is TGTGCCGGCAGTTTATGGGGGCGCAGGGAGGTAAACAATGAGCAGTTCTTC. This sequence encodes CAGSLWGRREVNNEQFF.

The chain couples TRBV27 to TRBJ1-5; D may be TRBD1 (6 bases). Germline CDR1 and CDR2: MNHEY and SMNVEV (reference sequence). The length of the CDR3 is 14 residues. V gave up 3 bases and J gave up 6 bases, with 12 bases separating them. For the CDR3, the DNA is TGTGCCAGCAGTTTGAGGGGGGAAGGTCAGCCCCAGCATTTT. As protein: CASSLRGEGQPQHF.

Written as DNA, the CDR3 is TGTGCCAGCAGCCAAGATTCCGCCGTAGTACTCTCCCCACCAGGTAATGAGCAGTTCTTC. This codes for CASSQDSAVVLSPPGNEQFF. The rearrangement uses TRBV3-1 and TRBJ2-1, with D unclear. V was pared by 0 bases and J by 7 bases, with 28 bases between. Germline V gene sequence: CDR1 LGHDT, CDR2 YNNKEL (reference sequence). The CDR3 totals 20 residues.

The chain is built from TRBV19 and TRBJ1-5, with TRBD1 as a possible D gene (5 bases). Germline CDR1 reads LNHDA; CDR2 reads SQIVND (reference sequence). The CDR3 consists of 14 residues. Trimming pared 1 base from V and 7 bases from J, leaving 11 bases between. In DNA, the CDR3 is TGTGCCAGTAGTATAGCGAGGGGTCCCCAGCCCCAGCATTTT. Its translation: CASSIARGPQPQHF.

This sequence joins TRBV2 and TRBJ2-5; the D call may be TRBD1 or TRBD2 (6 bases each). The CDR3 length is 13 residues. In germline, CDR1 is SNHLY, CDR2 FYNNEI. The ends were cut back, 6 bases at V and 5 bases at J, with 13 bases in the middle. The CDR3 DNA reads TGTGCCAGCAGCCAAGGGGGGTGGGAGACCCAGTACTTC. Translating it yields CASSQGGWETQYF.

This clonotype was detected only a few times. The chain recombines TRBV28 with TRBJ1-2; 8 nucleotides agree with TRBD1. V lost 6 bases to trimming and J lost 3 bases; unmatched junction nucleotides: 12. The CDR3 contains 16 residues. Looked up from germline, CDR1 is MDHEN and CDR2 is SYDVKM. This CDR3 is CASSPYDRGLHYGYTF. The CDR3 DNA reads TGTGCCAGCAGCCCCTACGACAGGGGCCTCCACTATGGCTACACCTTC.

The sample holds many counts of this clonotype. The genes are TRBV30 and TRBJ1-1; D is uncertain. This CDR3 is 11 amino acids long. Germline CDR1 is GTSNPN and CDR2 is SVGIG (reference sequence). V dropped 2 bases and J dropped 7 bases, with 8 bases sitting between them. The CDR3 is CAWSNLNEAFF. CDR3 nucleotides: TGTGCCTGGAGTAACCTCAATGAAGCTTTCTTT.